This T cell receptor (beta chain) emerged from a study of cytomegalovirus exposure and HLA in healthy donors. Whole-study findings and limits: HLA restriction was apparent for most CMV-associated TCR beta chains in a later analysis. Upon later analysis, HLA-associated TCR beta chains proved more clonally expanded than other, equally common chains.

This clone has just a few counts. The antigen is unknown. V lost 5 bases and J 7 bases, leaving 21 bases between the germline ends. Per the germline V gene, CDR1 is SGHAT and CDR2 is FQNNGV. The CDR3 is made up of 16 amino acids. PCR primers comprised 60 Vbeta and 13 Jbeta primers. Using immunoSEQ multiplex PCR, the repertoire was profiled, and TCRdb retains in-frame clones only, with some absent. The sample includes more than 70,000 clones, roughly 67% of them seen just once. The sequencing input was PBMCs. V is TRBV11-2 and J is TRBJ2-1; perhaps TRBD2 as D (6 bases). The TCR sequence derives from a man in his forties in good health and CMV-seropositive. The CDR3 sequence is CASSVSSGLSWNEQFF. The CDR3 DNA reads TGTGCCAGCAGCGTCTCCTCGGGACTTTCCTGGAATGAGCAGTTCTTC.